Listed here are 24 T cell receptor beta chains from one sample, sequenced in a study of T cell changes during pregnancy in multiple sclerosis. Generated by immunoSEQ multiplex PCR, the TCRdb table keeps only in-frame clones and is missing some. The sample holds some 40,000 clones, about 90% seen once. Source: CD4+ T cells from peripheral blood mononuclear cells, taken in the third trimester of pregnancy. These receptors all stem from a female donor in good health, enrolled as a control in a pregnancy study.

V usage is TRBV11-2 and J usage is TRBJ2-1; 8 bases agree with TRBD1. CDR3 length: 15 residues. CDR1 is SGHAT and CDR2 is FQNNGV in the germline V gene. J lost 7 bases, V lost 3 bases, and 8 bases had no gene match. CDR3 DNA sequence: TGTGCCAGCAGCTTGACAGGGGAGACAGGGAATGAGCAGTTCTTC. Encoded protein: CASSLTGETGNEQFF.

The rearrangement links TRBV11-1 to TRBJ2-7; 9 bases map to TRBD2. Germline trimming cut 3 bases from V and 7 bases from J; bases unmatched to any gene: 7. The length of the CDR3 is 14 residues. The V gene's germline CDR1 is SGHAT and CDR2 FQDESV (reference sequence). The CDR3 DNA is TGTGCCAGCAGCTTGGCGGGAGGGCCGGAAGAGCAGTACTTC. Protein: CASSLAGGPEEQYF.

In this sample, this clone turned up a few times. The CDR3 region has the DNA TGTGCCAGCGGCTGGGAGGTGGGTACGCAGTATTTT. Protein product: CASGWEVGTQYF. The V and J genes are TRBV2 and TRBJ2-3, with a tentative D call TRBD2 (6 bases). The germline gives CDR1 SNHLY, CDR2 FYNNEI. Trimming cost V 8 bases and J 8 bases, with 14 bases left between them. The CDR3 has 12 residues.

This clone is a singleton in its sample. This sequence joins TRBV28 and TRBJ1-1, with no clear D. CDR3 length: 13 residues. V lost 6 bases to trimming and J lost 2 bases, with 10 bases between them. Germline V gene lookup returns CDR1 MDHEN and CDR2 SYDVKM. The CDR3 bases are TGTGCCAGCAGCTCCCTAGGAAACACTGAAGCTTTCTTT. Amino acid sequence: CASSSLGNTEAFF.

The chain has TRBV6-6 and TRBJ2-7, with 8 positions matching TRBD2. Germline-derived CDR1 and CDR2 are MNHNY and SVGAGI (reference sequence). V trimming: 5 bases; J trimming: 0 bases; junction bases outside the gene matches: 9. The CDR3 loop spans 16 amino acids. CDR3 protein: CASSLLALAGSYEQYF. In DNA form, the CDR3 reads TGTGCCAGCAGTCTACTCGCCCTAGCGGGCTCCTACGAGCAGTACTTC.

About this clone itself: This sample includes further DNA sequences coding for the same CDR3. The rearrangement links TRBV18 to TRBJ2-2, with TRBD1 matching over 9 bases. The length of the CDR3 is 16 residues. CDR1 is KGHSH and CDR2 is LQKENI in the germline V gene. J lost 5 bases, V lost 6 bases, and 10 bases had no gene match. In DNA form, the CDR3 reads TGTGCCAGCTCGCCCTTGGGACAGGGATTGACCGGGGAGCTGTTTTTT. Translation: CASSPLGQGLTGELFF. Using reference TRBV18 and TRBJ2-2 for the parts outside the CDR3, the full variable domain is NAGVMQNPRHLVRRRGQEARLRCSPMKGHSHVYWYRQLPEEGLKFMVYLQKENIIDESGMPKERFSAEFPKEGPSILRIQQVVRGDSAAYFCASSPLGQGLTGELFFGEGSRLTVL.

This clone was seen a single time. This sequence joins TRBV2 and TRBJ1-4, with D perhaps matching TRBD1 (5 bases). Germline-derived CDR1 and CDR2 are SNHLY and FYNNEI. The germline V and J ends were trimmed by 4 bases and 10 bases, with 7 bases remaining between them. The CDR3 contains 11 residues. For the CDR3, the DNA is TGTGCCAGCAGTGGGGGCAGAAAACTGTTTTTT. Amino acid sequence: CASSGGRKLFF. The full variable domain, in which reference TRBV2 and TRBJ1-4 provide the parts outside the CDR3, is EPEVTQTPSHQVTQMGQEVILRCVPISNHLYFYWYRQILGQKVEFLVSFYNNEISEKSEIFDDQFSVERPDGSNFTLKIRSTKLEDSAMYFCASSGGRKLFFGSGTQLSVL.

V is TRBV11-3 and J is TRBJ2-2; 7 bases are a match to TRBD1. Trimming took 1 base from V and 4 from J; bases not matched to a gene: 3. The CDR3 has 15 residues. Germline lookup yields CDR1 SGHNT and CDR2 YENEEA. This chain's CDR3 is CASSLAKGATGELFF. For the CDR3, the DNA is TGTGCCAGCAGCTTAGCCAAGGGGGCCACCGGGGAGCTGTTTTTT.

Of note for this clone: A read error may produce the germline difference seen at one junction end. The V gene is TRBV7-7, the J gene TRBJ2-3; 7 nucleotides match TRBD1. This CDR3 contains 15 residues. CDR1 is SSHAT and CDR2 is FNYEAQ in the germline V gene (reference sequence). The CDR3 DNA is TGTGCTAGCAGCCCTTTGACAGGGTTCGCAGATACGCAGTATTTT. Translated, it gives CASSPLTGFADTQYF.

The rearrangement joins TRBV11-1 to TRBJ2-5, with TRBD2 identical over 13 bases. The CDR3 loop spans 19 amino acids. Germline CDR1 is SGHAT and CDR2 is FQDESV (reference sequence). V lost 1 base, J lost 1 base, and 9 bases stayed unmatched. As DNA, the CDR3 is TGTGCCAGCAGCTTAGGGTCTGGTGGACTAGCGGGAGCCCAAGAGACCCAGTACTTC. Translation: CASSLGSGGLAGAQETQYF.

This clone was observed a few times. This sequence joins TRBV4-1 and TRBJ2-7; TRBD2 is a possible D gene (7 bases). The CDR3 is 17 amino acids. Per the germline V gene, CDR1 is MGHRA and CDR2 is YSYEKL. V lost 1 base and J 0 bases, leaving 16 bases between the germline ends. As DNA, the CDR3 is TGCGCCAGCAGCCAAGGAGGTGGGGGGGCGGGCTCCTACGAGCAGTACTTC. Residues: CASSQGGGGAGSYEQYF.

This chain links TRBV5-1 with TRBJ2-1; 7 bases map to TRBD1. The V segment lost 2 bases and the J segment 0 bases; nucleotides outside the gene matches: 2. This CDR3 contains 15 residues. Germline V CDR1 and CDR2: SGHRS, YFSETQ. In DNA, the CDR3 is TGCGCCAGCAGCTTTACAGGGGACTCCTACAATGAGCAGTTCTTC. It is translated as CASSFTGDSYNEQFF.

This clone was observed many times. This chain connects TRBV5-6 to TRBJ2-5; 8 positions agree with TRBD2. J gave up 4 bases and V 0 bases, and 2 bases lay outside the gene matches. Germline V CDR1 and CDR2: SGHDT, YYEEEE. The CDR3 is made up of 14 amino acids. CDR3 protein: CASSLAGGAETQYF. In nucleotides, the CDR3 is TGTGCCAGCAGCTTGGCGGGGGGGGCAGAGACCCAGTACTTC.

A word on this clone: One junction end disagrees with the germline gene, perhaps due to a read error. This chain connects TRBV19 to TRBJ2-3; 8 nucleotides agree with TRBD2. The CDR3 has 14 residues. The V gene's germline CDR1 is LNHDA and CDR2 SQIVND (reference sequence). The CDR3 spells CASRIAGNTDTQYF. The CDR3 DNA reads TGTGCCAGTAGAATAGCGGGGAACACAGATACGCAGTATTTT. The full variable domain, its missing parts supplied by reference TRBV19 and TRBJ2-3, is DGGITQSPKYLFRKEGQNVTLSCEQNLNHDAMYWYRQDPGQGLRLIYYSQIVNDFQKGDIAEGYSVSREKKESFPLTVTSAQKNPTAFYLCASRIAGNTDTQYFGPGTRLTVL.

This clone has only a few counts. The chain combines TRBV4-2 with TRBJ2-1; TRBD2 might be the D (5 bases). The CDR3 contains 15 residues. Looked up from germline, CDR1 is LGHNA and CDR2 is YNFKEQ. Trimming left V 1 base short and J 5 bases short, with 12 bases between. The chain's CDR3 is CASSQAQRYNNEQFF. The DNA for the CDR3 is TGTGCCAGCAGCCAAGCCCAGCGGTATAACAATGAGCAGTTCTTC.

The J gene is TRBJ2-7, the V gene TRBV27; 10 positions match TRBD2. The CDR3 contains 13 residues. The germline V gene encodes CDR1 MNHEY and CDR2 SMNVEV (reference sequence). CDR3 bases: TGTGCCAGCAGTTTTAGAAGCGGGGGGGGCCTTGAGGTC. Translating it yields CASSFRSGGGLEV.

The chain links TRBV6-1 to TRBJ1-5; D unresolved. Trimming removed 5 bases at V and 2 bases at J, with 13 bases between. From germline, CDR1 is MNHNS and CDR2 SASEGT. This CDR3 is built from 15 residues. CDR3 nucleotides: TGTGCCAGCAGTCCCCAGGCATTGGGCAATCAGCCCCAGCATTTT. Protein product: CASSPQALGNQPQHF.

This clone was seen once. This chain connects TRBV6-5 to TRBJ2-1; 7 bases align to TRBD2. Germline values: CDR1 MNHEY, CDR2 SVGAGI. The CDR3 totals 15 residues. With V trimmed by 6 bases and J by 0 bases, 5 bases remained unmatched. Here the CDR3 reads CASRGSGFSYNEQFF. In DNA, the CDR3 is TGTGCCAGCAGGGGTAGCGGGTTCTCCTACAATGAGCAGTTCTTC.

This chain joins TRBV27 and TRBJ2-2; 15 bases align to TRBD2. Trimming removed 1 base from V and 4 bases from J; junction bases left unmatched: 16. The germline CDR1 and CDR2 sequences are MNHEY and SMNVEV (reference sequence). This CDR3 is 22 amino acids long. Here the CDR3 reads CASSLWGVRTSGRGSTTGELFF. The CDR3, as DNA: TGTGCCAGCAGTTTATGGGGGGTGCGGACTAGCGGGAGGGGTTCCACCACCGGGGAGCTGTTTTTT.

CDR3 DNA: TGTGCCAGCAGGGCGGCCCATTCTGGAAACACCATATATTTT. Translation: CASRAAHSGNTIYF. The chain couples TRBV7-2 to TRBJ1-3; D gene ambiguous. The V gene lost 6 bases and the J gene lost 1 base, with 10 bases spanning the gap. The CDR3 loop spans 14 amino acids. From germline, CDR1 is SGHTA and CDR2 FQGNSA.

J is TRBJ1-3 and V is TRBV29-1, with a possible D match to TRBD1 (6 bases). This CDR3 comprises 14 residues. From germline, CDR1 is SQVTM and CDR2 ANQGSEA. V shed 5 bases and J shed 0 bases, with 11 bases lying between them. CDR3 residues: CSVRTGNSGNTIYF. The CDR3 region has the DNA TGCAGCGTTCGAACAGGGAACTCTGGAAACACCATATATTTT.

The chain recombines TRBV6-6 with TRBJ1-4; the D gene is possibly TRBD1 (5 bases). The germline V gene has CDR1 MNHNY and CDR2 SVGAGI (reference sequence). The V gene lost 7 bases and the J gene lost 11 bases, with 20 bases spanning the gap. The CDR3 runs 14 residues. The CDR3 DNA follows: TGTGCCAGCATTTCAGCGGGCAGGGAGAGTAAACTGTTTTTT. Translated: CASISAGRESKLFF.

The V and J genes are TRBV2 and TRBJ1-4; the D is unclear. There are 16 residues in the CDR3. Germline V CDR1 and CDR2: SNHLY, FYNNEI. V was clipped by 8 bases and J by 2 bases, with 18 bases between them. The CDR3 sequence: CASSYRVGMTNEKLFF. For the CDR3, the DNA is TGTGCCAGCTCCTACAGAGTCGGAATGACTAATGAAAAACTGTTTTTT.

The CDR3 loop reads CAWSKSLTYEQYF. CDR3 in DNA: TGTGCCTGGAGTAAGAGCCTTACCTACGAGCAGTACTTC. The chain couples TRBV30 to TRBJ2-7; D is undetermined. The CDR3 totals 13 residues. Germline V gene sequence: CDR1 GTSNPN, CDR2 SVGIG (reference sequence). The ends were cut back, 2 bases at V and 2 bases at J, with 10 bases in the middle. Full variable domain (missing parts from reference TRBV30 and TRBJ2-7): SQTIHQWPATLVQPVGSPLSLECTVEGTSNPNLYWYRQAAGRGLQLLFYSVGIGQISSEVPQNLSASRPQDRQFILSSKKLLLSDSGFYLCAWSKSLTYEQYFGPGTRLTVT.